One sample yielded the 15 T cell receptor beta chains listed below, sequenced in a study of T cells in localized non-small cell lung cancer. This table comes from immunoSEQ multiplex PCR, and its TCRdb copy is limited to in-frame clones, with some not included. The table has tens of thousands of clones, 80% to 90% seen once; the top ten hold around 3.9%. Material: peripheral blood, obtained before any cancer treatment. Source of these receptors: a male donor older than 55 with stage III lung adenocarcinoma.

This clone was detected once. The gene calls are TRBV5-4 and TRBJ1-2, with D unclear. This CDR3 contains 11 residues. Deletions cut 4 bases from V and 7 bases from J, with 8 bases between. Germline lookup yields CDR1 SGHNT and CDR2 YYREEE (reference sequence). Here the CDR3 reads CASSHNGGYTF. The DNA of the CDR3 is TGTGCCAGCAGCCATAACGGTGGCTACACCTTC. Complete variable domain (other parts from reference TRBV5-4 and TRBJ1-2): ETGVTQSPTHLIKTRGQQVTLRCSSQSGHNTVSWYQQALGQGPQFIFQYYREEENGRGNFPPRFSGLQFPNYSSELNVNALELDDSALYLCASSHNGGYTFGSGTRLTVV.

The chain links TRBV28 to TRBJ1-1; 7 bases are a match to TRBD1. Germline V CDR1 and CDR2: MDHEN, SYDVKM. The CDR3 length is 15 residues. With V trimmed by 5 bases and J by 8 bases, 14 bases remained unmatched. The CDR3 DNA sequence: TGTGCCAGCAGTCCCGAGACAGGGATCACCTCCGAAGCTTTCTTT. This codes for CASSPETGITSEAFF.

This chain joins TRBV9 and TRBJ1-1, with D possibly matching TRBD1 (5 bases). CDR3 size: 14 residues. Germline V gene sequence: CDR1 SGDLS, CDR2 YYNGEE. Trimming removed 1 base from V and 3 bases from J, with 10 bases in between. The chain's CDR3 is CASSVTDSYTEAFF. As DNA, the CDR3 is TGTGCCAGCAGCGTAACCGACAGTTACACTGAAGCTTTCTTT. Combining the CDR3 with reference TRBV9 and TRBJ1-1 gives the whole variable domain DSGVTQTPKHLITATGQRVTLRCSPRSGDLSVYWYQQSLDQGLQFLIQYYNGEERAKGNILERFSAQQFPDLHSELNLSSLELGDSALYFCASSVTDSYTEAFFGQGTRLTVV.

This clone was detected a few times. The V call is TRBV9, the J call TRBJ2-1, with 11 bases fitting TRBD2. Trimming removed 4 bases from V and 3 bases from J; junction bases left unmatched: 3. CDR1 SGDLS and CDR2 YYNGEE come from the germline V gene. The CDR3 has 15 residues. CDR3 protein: CASSPTSGGYNEQFF. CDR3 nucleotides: TGTGCCAGCAGCCCAACTAGCGGGGGCTACAATGAGCAGTTCTTC. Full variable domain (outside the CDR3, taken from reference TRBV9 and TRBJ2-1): DSGVTQTPKHLITATGQRVTLRCSPRSGDLSVYWYQQSLDQGLQFLIQYYNGEERAKGNILERFSAQQFPDLHSELNLSSLELGDSALYFCASSPTSGGYNEQFFGPGTRLTVL.

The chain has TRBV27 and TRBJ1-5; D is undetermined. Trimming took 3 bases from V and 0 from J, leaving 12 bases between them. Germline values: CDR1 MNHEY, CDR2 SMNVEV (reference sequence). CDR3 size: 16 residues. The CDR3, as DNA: TGTGCCAGCAGTTTCGACCGTCGTCATAGCAATCAGCCCCAGCATTTT. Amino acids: CASSFDRRHSNQPQHF.

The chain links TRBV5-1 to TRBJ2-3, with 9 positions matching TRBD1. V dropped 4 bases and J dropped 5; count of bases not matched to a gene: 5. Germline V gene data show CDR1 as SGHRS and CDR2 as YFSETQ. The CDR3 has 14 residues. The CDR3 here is CASSPDRGGDTQYF. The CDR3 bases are TGCGCCAGCAGCCCGGACAGGGGAGGAGATACGCAGTATTTT.

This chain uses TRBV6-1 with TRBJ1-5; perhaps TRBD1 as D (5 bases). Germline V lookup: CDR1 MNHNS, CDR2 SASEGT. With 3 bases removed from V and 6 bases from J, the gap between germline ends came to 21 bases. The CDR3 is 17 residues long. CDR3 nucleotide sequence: TGTGCCAGCAGTGAGGGTGGGGGTATCGTTCATGTTCAGCCCCAGCATTTT. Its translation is CASSEGGGIVHVQPQHF.

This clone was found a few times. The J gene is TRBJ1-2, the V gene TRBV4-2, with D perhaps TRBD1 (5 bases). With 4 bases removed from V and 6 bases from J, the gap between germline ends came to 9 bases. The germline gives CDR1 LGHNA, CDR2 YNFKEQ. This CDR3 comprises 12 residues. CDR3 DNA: TGTGCCAGCAGCCTAGGGACGGATGGCTACACCTTC. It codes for CASSLGTDGYTF.

The CDR3 region has the DNA TGTGCCAGCTCACCACAAGACAATGAGCAGTTCTTC. Protein sequence: CASSPQDNEQFF. The gene calls are TRBV18 and TRBJ2-1; no clear D. V was clipped by 1 base and J by 5 bases, with 3 bases between them. Germline CDR1 reads KGHSH; CDR2 reads LQKENI. The CDR3 spans 12 residues.

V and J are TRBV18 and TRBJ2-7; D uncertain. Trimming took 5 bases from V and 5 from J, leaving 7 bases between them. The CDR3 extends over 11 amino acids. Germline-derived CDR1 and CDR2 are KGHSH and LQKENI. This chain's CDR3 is CASSAAHEQYF. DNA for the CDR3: TGTGCCAGCTCAGCGGCCCACGAGCAGTACTTC.

The CDR3 bases are TGTGCCAGCAGCACTAGCGGGAGGGTGGTTGAGCAGTTCTTC. This encodes CASSTSGRVVEQFF. The gene calls are TRBV11-2 and TRBJ2-1, with TRBD2 identical over 13 bases. Germline V gene data show CDR1 as SGHAT and CDR2 as FQNNGV. The trim removed 5 bases at V and 9 bases at J, leaving 4 bases unmatched. The CDR3 consists of 14 residues.

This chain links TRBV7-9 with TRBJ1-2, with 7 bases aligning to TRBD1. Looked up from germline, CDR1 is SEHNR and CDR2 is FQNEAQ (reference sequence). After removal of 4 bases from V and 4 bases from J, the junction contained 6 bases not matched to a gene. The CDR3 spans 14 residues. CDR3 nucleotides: TGTGCCAGCAGCTCCCCGACAGGGCTCTATGGCTACACCTTC. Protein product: CASSSPTGLYGYTF.

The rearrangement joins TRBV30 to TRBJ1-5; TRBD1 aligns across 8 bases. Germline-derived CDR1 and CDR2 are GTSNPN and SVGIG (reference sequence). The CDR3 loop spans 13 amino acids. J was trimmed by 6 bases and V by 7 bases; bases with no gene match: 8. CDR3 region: CAFTGGSGQPQHF. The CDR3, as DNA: TGTGCCTTTACAGGGGGATCAGGTCAGCCCCAGCATTTT.

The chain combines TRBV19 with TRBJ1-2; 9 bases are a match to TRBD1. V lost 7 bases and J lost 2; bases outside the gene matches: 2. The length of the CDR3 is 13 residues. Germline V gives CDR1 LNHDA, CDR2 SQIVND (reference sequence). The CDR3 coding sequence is TGTGCCAGTATGGGACAGGGCAACTATGGCTACACCTTC. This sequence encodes CASMGQGNYGYTF.

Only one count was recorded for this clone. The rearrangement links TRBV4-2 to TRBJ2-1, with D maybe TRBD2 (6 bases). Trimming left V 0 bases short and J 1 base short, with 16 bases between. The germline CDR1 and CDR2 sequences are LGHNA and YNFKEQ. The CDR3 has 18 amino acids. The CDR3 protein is CASSQDLRGGESYNEQFF. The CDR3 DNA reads TGTGCCAGCAGCCAAGATCTCCGGGGCGGGGAGTCCTACAATGAGCAGTTCTTC.